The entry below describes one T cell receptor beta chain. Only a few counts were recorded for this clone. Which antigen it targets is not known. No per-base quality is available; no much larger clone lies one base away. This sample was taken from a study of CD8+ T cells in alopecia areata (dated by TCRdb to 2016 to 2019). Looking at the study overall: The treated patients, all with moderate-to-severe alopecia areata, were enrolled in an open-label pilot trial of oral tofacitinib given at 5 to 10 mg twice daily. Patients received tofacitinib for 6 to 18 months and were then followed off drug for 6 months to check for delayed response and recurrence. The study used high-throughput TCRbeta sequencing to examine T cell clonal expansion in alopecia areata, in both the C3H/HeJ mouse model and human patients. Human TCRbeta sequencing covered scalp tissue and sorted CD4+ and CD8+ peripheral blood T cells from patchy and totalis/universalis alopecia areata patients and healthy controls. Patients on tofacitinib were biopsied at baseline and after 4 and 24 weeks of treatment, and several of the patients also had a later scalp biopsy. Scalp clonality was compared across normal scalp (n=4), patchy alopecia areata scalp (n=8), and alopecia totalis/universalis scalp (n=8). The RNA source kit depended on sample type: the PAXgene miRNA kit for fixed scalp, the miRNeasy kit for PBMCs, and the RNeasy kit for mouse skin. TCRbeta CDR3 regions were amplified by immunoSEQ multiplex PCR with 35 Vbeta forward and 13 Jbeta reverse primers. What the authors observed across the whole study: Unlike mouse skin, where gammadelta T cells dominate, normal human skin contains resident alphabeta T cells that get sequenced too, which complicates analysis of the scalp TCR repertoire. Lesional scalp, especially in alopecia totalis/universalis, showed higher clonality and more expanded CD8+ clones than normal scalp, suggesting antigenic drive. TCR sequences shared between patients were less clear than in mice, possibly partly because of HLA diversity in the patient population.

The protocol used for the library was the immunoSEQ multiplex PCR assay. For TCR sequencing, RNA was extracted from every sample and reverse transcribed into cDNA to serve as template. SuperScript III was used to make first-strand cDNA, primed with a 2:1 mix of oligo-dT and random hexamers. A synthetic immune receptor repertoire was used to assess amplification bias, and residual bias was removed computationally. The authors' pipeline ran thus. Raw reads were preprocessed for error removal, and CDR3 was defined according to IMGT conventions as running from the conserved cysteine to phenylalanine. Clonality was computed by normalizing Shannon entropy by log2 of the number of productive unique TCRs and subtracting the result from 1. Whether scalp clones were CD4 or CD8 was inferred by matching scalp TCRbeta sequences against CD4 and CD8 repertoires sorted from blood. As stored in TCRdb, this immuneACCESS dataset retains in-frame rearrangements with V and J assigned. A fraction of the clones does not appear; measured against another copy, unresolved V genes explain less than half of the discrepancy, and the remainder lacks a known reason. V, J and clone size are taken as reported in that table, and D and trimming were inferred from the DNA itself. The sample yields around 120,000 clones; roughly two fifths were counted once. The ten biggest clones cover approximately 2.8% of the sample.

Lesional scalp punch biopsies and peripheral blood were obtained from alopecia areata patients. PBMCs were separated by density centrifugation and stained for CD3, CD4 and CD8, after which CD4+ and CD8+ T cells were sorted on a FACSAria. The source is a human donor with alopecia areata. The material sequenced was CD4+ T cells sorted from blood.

The nucleotides are TGTGCCAGCTCACCACGGGGAGGACAGGGCCTCCCTGGGGCCAACGTCCTGACTTTC. Protein translation: CASSPRGGQGLPGANVLTF. The chain is made from TRBV18 and TRBJ2-6; 8 central nucleotides agree with TRBD1. The CDR3 numbers 19 residues from cysteine through phenylalanine. CDR3 DNA is the only sequence kept; it has 57 bases, read in frame from the first base. The germline V end is reduced by 1 base and the J end by 2 bases; junction bases left unmatched: 10. According to the germline V gene, CDR1 reads KGHSH and CDR2 reads LQKENI.